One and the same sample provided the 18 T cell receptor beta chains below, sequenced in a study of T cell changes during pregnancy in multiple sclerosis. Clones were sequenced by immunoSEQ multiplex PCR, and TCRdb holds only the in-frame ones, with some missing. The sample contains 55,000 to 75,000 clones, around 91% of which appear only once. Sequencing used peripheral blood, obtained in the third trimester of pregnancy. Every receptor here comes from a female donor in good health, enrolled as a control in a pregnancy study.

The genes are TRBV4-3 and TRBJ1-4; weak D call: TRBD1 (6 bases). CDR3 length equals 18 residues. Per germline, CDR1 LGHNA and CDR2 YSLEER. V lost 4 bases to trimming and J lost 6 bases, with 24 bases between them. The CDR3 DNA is TGCGCCAGCAGCCGCCTCTACTTCCGGGACAAGGGAGATGAAAAACTGTTTTTT. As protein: CASSRLYFRDKGDEKLFF.

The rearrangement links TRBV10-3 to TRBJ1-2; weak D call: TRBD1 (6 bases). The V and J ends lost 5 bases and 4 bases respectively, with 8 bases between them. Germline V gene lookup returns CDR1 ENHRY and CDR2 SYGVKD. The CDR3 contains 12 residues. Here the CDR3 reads CAISSGAYGYTF. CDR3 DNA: TGTGCCATCAGTTCAGGGGCCTATGGCTACACCTTC.

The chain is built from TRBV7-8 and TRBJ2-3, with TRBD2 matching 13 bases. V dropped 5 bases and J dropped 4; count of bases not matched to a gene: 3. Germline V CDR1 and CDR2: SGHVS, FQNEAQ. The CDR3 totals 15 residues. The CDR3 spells CASSILAGGPDTQYF. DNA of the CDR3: TGTGCCAGCAGCATACTAGCGGGGGGGCCAGATACGCAGTATTTT.

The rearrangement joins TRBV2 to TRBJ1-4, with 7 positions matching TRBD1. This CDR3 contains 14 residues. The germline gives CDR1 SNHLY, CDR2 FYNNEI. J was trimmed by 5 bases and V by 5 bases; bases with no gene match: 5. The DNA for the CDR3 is TGTGCCAGCAGTTTTGGACAGGACAATGAAAAACTGTTTTTT. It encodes CASSFGQDNEKLFF. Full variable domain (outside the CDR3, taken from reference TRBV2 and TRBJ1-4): EPEVTQTPSHQVTQMGQEVILRCVPISNHLYFYWYRQILGQKVEFLVSFYNNEISEKSEIFDDQFSVERPDGSNFTLKIRSTKLEDSAMYFCASSFGQDNEKLFFGSGTQLSVL.

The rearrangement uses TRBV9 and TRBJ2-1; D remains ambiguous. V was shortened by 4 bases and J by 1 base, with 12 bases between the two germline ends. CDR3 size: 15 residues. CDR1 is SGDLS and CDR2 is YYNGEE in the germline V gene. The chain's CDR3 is CASSLQAGSYNEQFF. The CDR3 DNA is TGTGCCAGCAGCCTCCAGGCAGGATCCTACAATGAGCAGTTCTTC.

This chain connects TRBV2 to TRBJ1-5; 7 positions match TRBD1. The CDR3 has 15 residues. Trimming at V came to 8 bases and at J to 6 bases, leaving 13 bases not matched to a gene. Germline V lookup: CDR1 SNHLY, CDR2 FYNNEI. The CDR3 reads CASGGGTAVSQPQHF. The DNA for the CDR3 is TGTGCCAGCGGCGGGGGGACAGCCGTCTCTCAGCCCCAGCATTTT.

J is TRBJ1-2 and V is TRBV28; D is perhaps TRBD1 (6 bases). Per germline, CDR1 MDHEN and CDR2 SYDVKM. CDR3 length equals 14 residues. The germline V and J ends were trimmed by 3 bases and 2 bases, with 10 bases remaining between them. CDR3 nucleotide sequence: TGTGCCAGCAGTTTGGACAGCACAAACTATGGCTACACCTTC. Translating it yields CASSLDSTNYGYTF.

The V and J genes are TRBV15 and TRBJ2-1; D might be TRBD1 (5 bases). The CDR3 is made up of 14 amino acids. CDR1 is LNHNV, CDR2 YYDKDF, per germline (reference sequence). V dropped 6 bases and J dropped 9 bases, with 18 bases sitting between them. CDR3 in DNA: TGTGCCACCAGTACGACAGATGAGTTGAGTGAGCAGTTCTTC. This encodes CATSTTDELSEQFF.

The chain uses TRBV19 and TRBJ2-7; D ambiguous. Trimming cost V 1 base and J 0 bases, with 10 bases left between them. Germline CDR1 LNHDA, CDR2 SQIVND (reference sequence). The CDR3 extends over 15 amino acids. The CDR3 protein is CASSIVAASSYEQYF. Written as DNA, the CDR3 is TGTGCCAGTAGTATAGTGGCAGCTAGCTCCTACGAGCAGTACTTC.

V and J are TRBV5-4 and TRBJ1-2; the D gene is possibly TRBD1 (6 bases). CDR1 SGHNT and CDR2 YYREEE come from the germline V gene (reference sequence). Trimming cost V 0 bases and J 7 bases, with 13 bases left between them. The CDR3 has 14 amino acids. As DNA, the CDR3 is TGTGCCAGCAGCTTGGAACAGGGAGTAGGTGGCTACACCTTC. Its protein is CASSLEQGVGGYTF.

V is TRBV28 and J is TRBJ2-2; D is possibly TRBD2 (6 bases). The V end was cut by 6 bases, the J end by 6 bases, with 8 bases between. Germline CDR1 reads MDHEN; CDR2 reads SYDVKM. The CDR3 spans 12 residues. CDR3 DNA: TGTGCCAGCAGGCGGGACTCCGGGGAGCTGTTTTTT. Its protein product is CASRRDSGELFF.

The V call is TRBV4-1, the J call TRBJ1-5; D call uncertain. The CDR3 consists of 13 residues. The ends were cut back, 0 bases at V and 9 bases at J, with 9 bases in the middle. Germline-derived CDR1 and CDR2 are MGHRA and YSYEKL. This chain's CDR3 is CASSQDEARPQHF. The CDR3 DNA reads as TGCGCCAGCAGCCAAGACGAGGCCCGGCCCCAGCATTTT.

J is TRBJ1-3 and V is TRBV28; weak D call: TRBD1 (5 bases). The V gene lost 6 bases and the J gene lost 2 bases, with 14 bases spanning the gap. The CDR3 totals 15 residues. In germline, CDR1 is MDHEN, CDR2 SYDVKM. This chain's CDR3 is CASSPGHWAGNTIYF. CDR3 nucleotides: TGTGCCAGCAGCCCAGGACATTGGGCTGGAAACACCATATATTTT.

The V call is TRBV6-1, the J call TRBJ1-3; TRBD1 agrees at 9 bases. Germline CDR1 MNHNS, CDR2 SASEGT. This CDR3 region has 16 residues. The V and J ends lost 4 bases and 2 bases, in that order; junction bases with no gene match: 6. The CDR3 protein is CASSGRQGVTGNTIYF. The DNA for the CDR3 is TGTGCCAGCAGTGGCCGACAGGGGGTAACTGGAAACACCATATATTTT.

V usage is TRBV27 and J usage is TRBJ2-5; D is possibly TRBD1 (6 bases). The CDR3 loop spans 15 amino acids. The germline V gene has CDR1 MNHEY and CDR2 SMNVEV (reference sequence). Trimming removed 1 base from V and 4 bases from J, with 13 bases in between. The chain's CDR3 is CASSLFQQGPETQYF. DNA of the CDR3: TGTGCCAGCAGTTTATTCCAACAGGGCCCAGAGACCCAGTACTTC.

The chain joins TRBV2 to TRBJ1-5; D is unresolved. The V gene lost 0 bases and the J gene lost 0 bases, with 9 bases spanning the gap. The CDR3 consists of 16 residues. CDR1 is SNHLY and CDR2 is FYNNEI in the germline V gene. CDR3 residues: CASSEALSYSNQPQHF. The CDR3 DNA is TGTGCCAGCAGTGAAGCGCTGAGTTATAGCAATCAGCCCCAGCATTTT.

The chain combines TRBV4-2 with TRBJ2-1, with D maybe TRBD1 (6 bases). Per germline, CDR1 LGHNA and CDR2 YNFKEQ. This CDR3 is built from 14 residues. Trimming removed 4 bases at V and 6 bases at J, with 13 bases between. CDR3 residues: CASSPQGRGNEQFF. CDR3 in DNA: TGTGCCAGCAGCCCGCAGGGGCGAGGCAATGAGCAGTTCTTC.

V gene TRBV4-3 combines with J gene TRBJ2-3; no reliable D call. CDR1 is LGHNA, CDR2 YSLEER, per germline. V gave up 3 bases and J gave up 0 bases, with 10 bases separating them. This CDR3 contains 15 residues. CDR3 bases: TGCGCCAGCAGCCACGGCACGACTAGCACAGATACGCAGTATTTT. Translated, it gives CASSHGTTSTDTQYF.